The clone carrying this TCR beta chain appeared a few times. TCRdb fed the 5' RACE reads into MiXCR, producing one record per CDR3 protein. This repertoire shows 290,000 or so distinct CDR3 sequences, approximately 20% found once; its top ten account for around 20%. This specimen comes from a study of T-cell memory formation after mild COVID-19. The CDR3 loop spans 16 amino acids. The V gene's germline CDR1 is SGDLS and CDR2 YYNGEE. V was trimmed by 1 base and J by 5 bases, leaving 15 bases between them. Sequencing was done on a sample of PBMCs or a T cell subset sorted from them (not recorded which). This rearrangement joins TRBV9 to TRBJ2-2, with TRBD2 as a possible D gene (6 bases). The clonotype originates from a young man who had mild COVID-19 (a few samples of this study predate the infection). Cell type and time point are not known. The CDR3 loop is CASSVPSVSGTGELFF. In DNA form, the CDR3 reads TGTGCCAGCAGCGTACCTTCGGTTAGCGGTACCGGGGAGCTGTTTTTT.